Below are 27 T cell receptor beta chains sequenced from a single sample in a study of T-cell reconstitution after alpha-beta-depleted transplantation in children. As it was prepared, the TCRbeta library received unique molecular identifiers. TCRdb re-called the PCR reads through MiXCR, storing one row per CDR3 protein. This sample has about 460,000 distinct CDR3 sequences; more than 9.5% occur once, and the top ten carry 13% to 15%. This specimen was PBMCs, mostly from graft donor cells, taken 180 days after TCRalphabeta/CD19-depleted stem cell transplant. These receptors all come from a female patient aged 2-9 years who had a stem cell transplant for aplastic anemia, so the T cells may come from the graft donor.

This clonotype has just a few counts. The chain combines TRBV19 with TRBJ1-2, with TRBD1 matching 7 bases. Trimming cost V 3 bases and J 4 bases; bases outside gene matches: 2. The CDR3 extends over 13 amino acids. Germline CDR1 reads LNHDA; CDR2 reads SQIVND (reference sequence). This CDR3 is CASSMRTGYGYTF. As DNA, the CDR3 is TGTGCCAGTAGTATGCGGACAGGCTATGGCTACACCTTC.

The chain joins TRBV12-3 or TRBV12-4 to TRBJ2-6; no clear D. V was trimmed by 3 bases and J by 0 bases, leaving 6 bases between them. The CDR3 runs to 15 residues. CDR3 residues: CASSFQLSGANVLTF. The CDR3 DNA is TGTGCCAGCAGTTTTCAGCTCTCTGGGGCCAACGTCCTGACTTTC.

The chain links TRBV5-5 to TRBJ1-3, with TRBD1 matching over 7 bases. Trimming at V came to 4 bases and at J to 5 bases, leaving 12 bases not matched to a gene. The CDR3 is 16 amino acids. Germline V CDR1 and CDR2: SGHKS, YYEKEE (reference sequence). CDR3 protein: CASSQDRKRYRNTIYF. CDR3 nucleotides: TGTGCCAGCAGCCAGGACAGGAAACGGTACAGAAACACCATATATTTT. Full variable domain (rest looked up from reference TRBV5-5 and TRBJ1-3): DAGVTQSPTHLIKTRGQQVTLRCSPISGHKSVSWYQQVLGQGPQFIFQYYEKEERGRGNFPDRFSARQFPNYSSELNVNALLLGDSALYLCASSQDRKRYRNTIYFGEGSWLTVV.

This clonotype was observed at least ten times. The genes are TRBV7-9 and TRBJ1-5, with TRBD1 as a possible D gene (5 bases). CDR1 and CDR2 from the germline V gene are SEHNR and FQNEAQ (reference sequence). Trimming stripped 1 base from V and 3 bases from J, with 10 bases between. The CDR3 extends over 15 amino acids. The CDR3 protein is CASSLGGAYNQPQHF. The CDR3 DNA sequence: TGTGCCAGCAGCTTAGGAGGGGCTTACAATCAGCCCCAGCATTTT.

This chain links TRBV11-1 with TRBJ1-1; D may be TRBD1 (6 bases). The CDR3 consists of 18 residues. V lost 3 bases to trimming and J lost 1 base, with 21 bases between them. The germline V gene encodes CDR1 SGHAT and CDR2 FQDESV (reference sequence). CDR3 DNA sequence: TGTGCCAGCAGCTTGATACCAGGGGAAGCGTTGGGGAACACTGAAGCTTTCTTT. It specifies CASSLIPGEALGNTEAFF.

This clonotype has ten or more counts. The chain employs TRBV5-1 and TRBJ2-7; D uncertain. CDR3 length: 14 residues. Trimming removed 4 bases at V and 4 bases at J, with 15 bases between. CDR1 and CDR2 from the germline V gene are SGHRS and YFSETQ. The CDR3 sequence: CASSPRPDGYEQYV. CDR3 in DNA: TGCGCCAGCAGCCCTCGACCGGACGGGTACGAGCAGTACGTC.

This clonotype was seen many times. This chain links TRBV6-1 with TRBJ1-3; D perhaps matches TRBD1 (6 bases). Trimming shortened V by 5 bases and J by 0 bases, and 14 bases separated the two germline ends. Germline values: CDR1 MNHNS, CDR2 SASEGT. This CDR3 is built from 16 residues. CDR3 DNA: TGTGCCAGCAGTAAAGACAGGCGGGGCTCTGGAAACACCATATATTTT. It encodes CASSKDRRGSGNTIYF.

This clonotype was counted a few times. The V gene is TRBV12-3 or TRBV12-4, the J gene TRBJ2-1, with TRBD2 as a possible D gene (5 bases). CDR3 size: 16 residues. Trimming took 0 bases from V and 4 from J, leaving 13 bases between them. The DNA of the CDR3 is TGTGCCAGCAGTTTAGCCCTCGGACTGGGATACAATGAGCAGTTCTTC. This encodes CASSLALGLGYNEQFF.

A few counts support this clonotype. The genes are TRBV7-2 and TRBJ1-6, with 9 bases fitting TRBD1. The ends lost 5 bases at V and 9 bases at J; junction bases unmatched: 5. Per germline, CDR1 SGHTA and CDR2 FQGNSA. The CDR3 loop spans 14 amino acids. The CDR3 spells CASSQDRGFSPLHF. In DNA, the CDR3 is TGTGCCAGCAGCCAGGACAGGGGTTTTTCACCCCTCCACTTT. Filled out from reference TRBV7-2 and TRBJ1-6, the complete variable domain reads GAGVSQSPSNKVTEKGKDVELRCDPISGHTALYWYRQSLGQGLEFLIYFQGNSAPDKSGLPSDRFSAERTGGSVSTLTIQRTQQEDSAVYLCASSQDRGFSPLHFGNGTRLTVT.

The chain is built from TRBV7-3 and TRBJ2-3; 10 nucleotides match TRBD2. V was pared by 0 bases and J by 4 bases, with 16 bases of the junction left unmatched. The germline V gene encodes CDR1 SGHTA and CDR2 FQGTGA. There are 20 residues in the CDR3. DNA for the CDR3: TGTGCCAGCAGCTTAACCCCCGGGTACACTAGCGGGAAAAGACCAGATACGCAGTATTTT. Translation: CASSLTPGYTSGKRPDTQYF. Combining the CDR3 with reference TRBV7-3 and TRBJ2-3 gives the whole variable domain GAGVSQTPSNKVTEKGKYVELRCDPISGHTALYWYRQSLGQGPEFLIYFQGTGAADDSGLPNDRFFAVRPEGSVSTLKIQRTERGDSAVYLCASSLTPGYTSGKRPDTQYFGPGTRLTVL.

This clonotype occurred a few times. The chain uses TRBV5-4 and TRBJ2-1, with TRBD2 matching over 14 bases. Per the germline V gene, CDR1 is SGHNT and CDR2 is YYREEE (reference sequence). The V gene end was trimmed by 2 bases and the J gene end by 7 bases; junction bases not matched to a gene: 8. CDR3 size: 17 residues. The CDR3 nucleotides are TGTGCCAGCAGCTTAGGAGGACTAGCGGGAGGCAGGAATGAGCAGTTCTTC. Protein sequence: CASSLGGLAGGRNEQFF.

The V call is TRBV4-1, the J call TRBJ2-1; possibly TRBD2 for D (6 bases). Trimming left V 0 bases short and J 9 bases short, with 24 bases between. This CDR3 is 18 amino acids long. Looked up from germline, CDR1 is MGHRA and CDR2 is YSYEKL. CDR3 in amino acids: CASSQEGVRREGVGEQFF. CDR3 coding DNA: TGCGCCAGCAGCCAAGAGGGCGTCAGGCGGGAAGGGGTGGGTGAGCAGTTCTTC.

The chain couples TRBV25-1 to TRBJ2-1; the match to TRBD2 covers 11 bases. CDR1 MGHDK and CDR2 SYGVNS come from the germline V gene. J gave up 9 bases and V 2 bases, and 9 bases lay outside the gene matches. There are 16 residues in the CDR3. CDR3 residues: CASSEGSSGRGGEQFF. The DNA for the CDR3 is TGTGCCAGCAGTGAAGGCAGTAGCGGGAGGGGGGGTGAGCAGTTCTTC.

This clonotype turned up a few times. The chain joins TRBV20-1 to TRBJ1-4, with TRBD1 matching 7 bases. V lost 3 bases and J lost 3; bases outside the gene matches: 7. Germline V gene sequence: CDR1 DFQATT, CDR2 SNEGSKA (reference sequence). There are 15 residues in the CDR3. The CDR3 DNA is TGCAGTGCTAGTCGACAGGGTCGCGCTAATGAAAAACTGTTTTTT. Its protein product is CSASRQGRANEKLFF.

This clonotype was observed a handful of times. The rearrangement links TRBV5-1 to TRBJ2-5; 12 positions agree with TRBD2. CDR3 size: 18 residues. Germline assignment: CDR1 SGHRS and CDR2 YFSETQ. Losses at the gene ends were 0 bases for V and 2 bases for J; bases not matched to a gene: 8. The DNA for the CDR3 is TGCGCCAGCAGCTTGGCCGGATTAGGGACTAGCGGGCAAGAGACCCAGTACTTC. Protein product: CASSLAGLGTSGQETQYF.

This clonotype turned up a few times. The chain recombines TRBV6-2 or TRBV6-3 with TRBJ2-1, with 8 bases lining up with TRBD1. After removal of 4 bases from V and 5 bases from J, the junction contained 7 bases not matched to a gene. The CDR3 has 15 amino acids. Germline CDR1 MNHEY, CDR2 SVGEGT. The CDR3 region has the DNA TGTGCCAGCAGTTCCCTCGTGACAGGGGACAATGAGCAGTTCTTC. Protein: CASSSLVTGDNEQFF.

This clonotype was recorded a few times. The CDR3 DNA reads as TGTGCCAGCAGTTACTCGACGGGGTTGAACACTGAAGCTTTCTTT. Translated, it gives CASSYSTGLNTEAFF. The rearrangement uses TRBV6-5 and TRBJ1-1, with D unclear. This CDR3 has 15 amino acids. Germline V gene data show CDR1 as MNHEY and CDR2 as SVGAGI. Trimming stripped 0 bases from V and 0 bases from J, with 8 bases between.

This clonotype was found many times. The chain carries TRBV3-1 and TRBJ2-7; tentative D call: TRBD2 (6 bases). CDR3 length equals 14 residues. Per germline, CDR1 LGHDT and CDR2 YNNKEL (reference sequence). V was cut by 1 base and J by 4 bases, with 11 bases left in between. The CDR3: CASSQGVGTYEQYV. Here the CDR3 DNA reads TGTGCCAGCAGCCAAGGTGTGGGGACTTACGAGCAGTACGTC.

V is TRBV10-3 and J is TRBJ2-5; D unclear. Trimming left V 5 bases short and J 2 bases short, with 9 bases between. The CDR3 has 13 residues. Germline CDR1 reads ENHRY; CDR2 reads SYGVKD. CDR3 in amino acids: CAISIRLQETQYF. The CDR3 nucleotides read TGTGCCATCAGTATAAGATTACAAGAGACCCAGTACTTC.

The chain uses TRBV20-1 and TRBJ1-5, with 7 bases lining up with TRBD1. The CDR3 is 17 residues long. CDR1 DFQATT and CDR2 SNEGSKA come from the germline V gene (reference sequence). The junction had 9 bases not matched to a gene; V was cut back by 1 base and J by 0 bases. The CDR3 loop reads CSARVGTAKNSNQPQHF. The CDR3 nucleotides are TGCAGTGCTAGAGTCGGGACAGCTAAGAATAGCAATCAGCCCCAGCATTTT.

For this clonotype: A clone one base away is much larger, so this may be a read error. The chain uses TRBV15 and TRBJ1-4; TRBD1 matches 7 bases. The CDR3 consists of 15 residues. The germline CDR1 and CDR2 sequences are LNHNV and YYDKDF (reference sequence). The CDR3 DNA reads as TGTGCCACCGGCAGAGCCCTAGGGACAGACGAAAAACTGTTTTTT. This encodes CATGRALGTDEKLFF.

This clonotype was observed a handful of times. This sequence joins TRBV3-1 and TRBJ2-2; TRBD2 matches at 8 bases. V gave up 2 bases and J gave up 0 bases; unmatched junction bases: 2. Per germline, CDR1 LGHDT and CDR2 YNNKEL (reference sequence). The CDR3 spans 16 residues. The CDR3 DNA follows: TGTGCCAGCAGCCAAACTAGCGGACCGAACACCGGGGAGCTGTTTTTT. This translates into CASSQTSGPNTGELFF.

This clonotype has a count of ten or more. This rearrangement joins TRBV29-1 to TRBJ1-1, with D unclear. Germline values: CDR1 SQVTM, CDR2 ANQGSEA. The length of the CDR3 is 15 residues. Trimming cost V 8 bases and J 1 base, with 20 bases left between them. CDR3 DNA sequence: TGCAGCTGTACGCGGATTGGCAGACGGAACACTGAAGCTTTCTTT. Its protein is CSCTRIGRRNTEAFF.

The rearrangement uses TRBV4-1 and TRBJ2-1, with 11 bases fitting TRBD2. With V trimmed by 0 bases and J by 7 bases, 11 bases remained unmatched. CDR1 and CDR2 from the germline V gene are MGHRA and YSYEKL. The CDR3 spans 18 residues. The chain's CDR3 is CASSQDTTSGSISNEQFF. CDR3 in DNA: TGCGCCAGCAGCCAAGACACCACTAGCGGGAGTATCTCTAATGAGCAGTTCTTC.

This chain connects TRBV2 to TRBJ2-7, with D possibly TRBD2 on 5 matching bases. The CDR3 covers 12 residues. CDR1 is SNHLY and CDR2 is FYNNEI in the germline V gene. The germline V and J ends were trimmed by 4 bases and 1 base, with 5 bases remaining between them. CDR3 protein: CASSGESYEQYV. CDR3 sequence (DNA): TGTGCCAGCAGTGGGGAGTCCTACGAGCAGTACGTC.

V gene TRBV27 combines with J gene TRBJ2-7; 7 nucleotides align to TRBD1. CDR3 size: 14 residues. The V gene's germline CDR1 is MNHEY and CDR2 SMNVEV (reference sequence). V shed 7 bases and J 2 bases; nucleotides not matched to a gene: 8. The CDR3 nucleotides are TGTGCCAGCAATAGACAACAGGGGCCCTACGAGCAGTACGTC. As protein: CASNRQQGPYEQYV.

This clonotype was seen more than once but under ten times. The chain carries TRBV4-2 and TRBJ1-2, with unresolved D. CDR3 length: 15 amino acids. Germline CDR1 is LGHNA and CDR2 is YNFKEQ. The V and J ends lost 0 bases and 2 bases respectively, with 10 bases between them. The DNA for the CDR3 is TGTGCCAGCAGCCAAGATTTGACGGACAACTATGGCTACACCTTC. This codes for CASSQDLTDNYGYTF.